The source of this T cell receptor beta chain is a study of T-cell reconstitution after alpha-beta-depleted transplantation in children. In germline, CDR1 is SGHAT, CDR2 FQNNGV. V dropped 5 bases and J dropped 2 bases, with 20 bases sitting between them. The CDR3 is 17 amino acids. Researchers prepared the TCRbeta library using unique molecular identifiers, the study reports. One entry per CDR3 protein, called by TCRdb with MiXCR from the PCR reads. The sample has hundreds of thousands of distinct CDR3 sequences, 13% seen once. This clonotype was seen a handful of times. The sequence was collected from a girl aged 2 to 9 with congenital amegakaryocytic thrombocytopenia, due to receive a stem cell transplant. Source: PBMCs, taken before TCRalphabeta/CD19-depleted stem cell transplant. The chain couples TRBV11-2 to TRBJ2-3; a possible D gene is TRBD2 (5 bases). The CDR3 DNA follows: TGTGCCAGCAGCCAAGGACTTCGTACAAACCACACAGATACGCAGTATTTT. As protein: CASSQGLRTNHTDTQYF.